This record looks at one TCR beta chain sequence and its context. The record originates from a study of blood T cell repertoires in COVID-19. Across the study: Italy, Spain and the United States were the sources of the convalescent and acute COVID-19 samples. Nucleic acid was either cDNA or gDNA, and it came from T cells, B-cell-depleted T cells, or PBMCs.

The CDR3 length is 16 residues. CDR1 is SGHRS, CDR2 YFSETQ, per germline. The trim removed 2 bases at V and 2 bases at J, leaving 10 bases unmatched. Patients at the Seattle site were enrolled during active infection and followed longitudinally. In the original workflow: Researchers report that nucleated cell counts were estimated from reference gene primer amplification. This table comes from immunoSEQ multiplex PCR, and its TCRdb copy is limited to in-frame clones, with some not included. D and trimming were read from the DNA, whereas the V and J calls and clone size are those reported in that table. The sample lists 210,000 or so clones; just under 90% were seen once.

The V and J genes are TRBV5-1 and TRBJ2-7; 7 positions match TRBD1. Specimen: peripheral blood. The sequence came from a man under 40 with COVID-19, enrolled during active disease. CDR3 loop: CASSFPPGTEAYEQYF. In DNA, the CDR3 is TGCGCCAGCAGCTTCCCCCCCGGGACAGAAGCCTACGAGCAGTACTTC. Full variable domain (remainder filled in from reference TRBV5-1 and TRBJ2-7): KAGVTQTPRYLIKTRGQQVTLSCSPISGHRSVSWYQQTPGQGLQFLFEYFSETQRNKGNFPGRFSGRQFSNSRSEMNVSTLELGDSALYLCASSFPPGTEAYEQYFGPGTRLTVT.